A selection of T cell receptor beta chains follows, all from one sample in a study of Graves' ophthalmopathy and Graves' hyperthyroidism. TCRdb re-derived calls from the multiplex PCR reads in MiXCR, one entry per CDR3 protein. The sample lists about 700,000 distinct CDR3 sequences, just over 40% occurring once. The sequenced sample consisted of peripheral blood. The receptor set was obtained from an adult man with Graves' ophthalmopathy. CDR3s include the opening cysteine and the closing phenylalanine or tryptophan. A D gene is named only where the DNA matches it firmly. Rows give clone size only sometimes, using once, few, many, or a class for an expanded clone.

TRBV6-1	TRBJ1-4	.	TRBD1	CAISYNRGNEKLFF	TGTGCCATCAGTTACAACAGGGGAAATGAAAAACTGTTTTTT
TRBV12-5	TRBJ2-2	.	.	CASTSLNYGYTGELFF	TGTGCCAGCACCTCTCTTAACTATGGCTACACCGGGGAGCTGTTTTTT
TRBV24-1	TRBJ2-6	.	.	CATSDSGRIGANVLTF	TGTGCCACCAGTGATTCGGGTAGGATCGGGGCCAACGTCCTGACTTTC
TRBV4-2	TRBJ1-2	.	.	CASSQEVRTIPNYGYTF	TGTGCCAGCAGCCAAGAAGTCCGGACAATCCCTAACTATGGCTACACCTTC
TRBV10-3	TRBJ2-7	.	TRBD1	CASSSPKTGENYEQYF	TGTGCCAGCAGTTCTCCTAAAACAGGGGAAAACTACGAGCAGTACTTC
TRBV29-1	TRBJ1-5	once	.	CSVEETGQPQHF	TGCAGCGTTGAAGAGACCGGGCAGCCCCAGCATTTT
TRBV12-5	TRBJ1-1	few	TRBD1	CASGLVLGQVMNTEAFF	TGTGCTAGTGGTTTGGTACTTGGACAGGTGATGAACACTGAAGCTTTCTTT
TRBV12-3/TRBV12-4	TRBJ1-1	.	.	CASSYAGTPEAFF	TGTGCCAGCAGTTATGCAGGGACGCCCGAAGCTTTCTTT
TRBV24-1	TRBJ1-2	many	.	CATSEFRDHGYTF	TGTGCCACCAGTGAGTTCAGGGACCATGGCTACACCTTC
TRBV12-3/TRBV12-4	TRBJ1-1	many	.	CASSFPPGRAFF	TGTGCCAGCAGTTTTCCCCCAGGGCGGGCTTTCTTT
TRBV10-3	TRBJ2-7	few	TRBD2	CASSPRASGDEQYF	TGTGCCAGCTCACCACGCGCTAGCGGGGACGAGCAGTACTTC
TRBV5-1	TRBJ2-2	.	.	CASREPGTTNTGELFF	TGCGCCAGCAGAGAACCCGGGACAACGAACACCGGGGAGCTGTTTTTT
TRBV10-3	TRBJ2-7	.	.	CASSRACSDEQYF	TGTGCCAGCAGCCGGGCCTGCAGCGACGAGCAGTACTTC
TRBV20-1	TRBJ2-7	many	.	CSARDKDSSYEQYF	TGCAGTGCTAGAGATAAGGATAGCTCCTACGAGCAGTACTTC
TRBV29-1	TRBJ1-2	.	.	CSATEGANYGYTF	TGCAGCGCCACGGAGGGAGCTAACTATGGCTACACCTTC
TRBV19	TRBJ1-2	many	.	CASSMRRYGYTF	TGTGCCAGTAGTATGCGGAGGTATGGCTACACCTTC
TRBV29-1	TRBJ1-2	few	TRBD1	CSVSRTGGNTF	TGCAGCGTTTCCAGGACAGGGGGCAACACCTTC
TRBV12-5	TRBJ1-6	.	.	CASGLVLGDGRSYNSPLHF	TGTGCTAGTGGTTTGGTACTTGGGGACGGCCGCTCCTATAATTCACCCCTCCACTTT
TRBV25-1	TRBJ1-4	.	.	CASSSGRGGEKLFF	TGTGCCAGCTCCTCCGGGCGCGGAGGTGAAAAACTGTTTTTT
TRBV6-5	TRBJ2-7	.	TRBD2	CASSYSAGGTYEQYF	TGTGCCAGCAGTTACTCGGCGGGAGGTACATACGAGCAGTACTTC